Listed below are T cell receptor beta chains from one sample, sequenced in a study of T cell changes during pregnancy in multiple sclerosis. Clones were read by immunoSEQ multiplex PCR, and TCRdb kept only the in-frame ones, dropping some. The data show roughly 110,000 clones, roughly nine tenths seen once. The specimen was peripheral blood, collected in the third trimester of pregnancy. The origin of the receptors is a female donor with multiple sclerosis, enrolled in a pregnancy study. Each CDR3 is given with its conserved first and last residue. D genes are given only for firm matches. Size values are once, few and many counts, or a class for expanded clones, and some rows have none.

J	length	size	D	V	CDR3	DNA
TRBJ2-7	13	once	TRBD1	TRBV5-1	CASSGTGRGEQYF	TGCGCCAGCAGTGGGACAGGGCGTGGCGAGCAGTACTTC
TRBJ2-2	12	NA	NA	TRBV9	CASSVASGELFF	TGTGCCAGCAGCGTAGCCAGCGGGGAGCTGTTTTTT
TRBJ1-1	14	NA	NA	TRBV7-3	CASSLAGPNTEAFF	TGTGCCAGCAGCTTGGCAGGGCCGAACACTGAAGCTTTCTTT
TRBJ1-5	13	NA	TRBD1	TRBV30	CAYGTGGNQPQHF	TGTGCCTATGGGACAGGAGGCAATCAGCCCCAGCATTTT
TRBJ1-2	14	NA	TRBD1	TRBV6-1	CASSSGQGGFGYTF	TGTGCCAGCAGTTCAGGACAGGGGGGATTTGGCTACACCTTC
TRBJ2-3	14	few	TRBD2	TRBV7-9	CASSSSGSTDTQYF	TGTGCCAGCAGCTCTAGCGGCAGCACAGATACGCAGTATTTT
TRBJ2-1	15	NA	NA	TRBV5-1	CASSFKALSEAEQFF	TGCGCCAGCAGCTTCAAAGCGCTATCCGAGGCCGAGCAGTTCTTC
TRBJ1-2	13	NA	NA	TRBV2	CASSRDLNYGYTF	TGTGCCAGCAGCAGGGATCTTAACTATGGCTACACCTTC
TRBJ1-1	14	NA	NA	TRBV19	CASSPRGGMTEAFF	TGTGCCAGTAGTCCTCGTGGGGGGATGACTGAAGCTTTCTTT
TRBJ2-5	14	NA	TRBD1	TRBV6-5	CASSPRTGYGTQYF	TGTGCCAGCAGTCCCCGGACAGGGTACGGGACCCAGTACTTC
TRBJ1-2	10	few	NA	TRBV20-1	CSAPGRGYTF	TGCAGTGCCCCAGGGAGGGGCTACACCTTC
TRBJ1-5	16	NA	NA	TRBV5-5	CASSSGGAAVSQPQHF	TGTGCCAGCAGCTCGGGGGGGGCCGCGGTCAGCCAGCCCCAGCATTTT
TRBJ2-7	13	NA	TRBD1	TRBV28	CASSPTGGAEQYF	TGTGCCAGCAGTCCCACAGGGGGCGCGGAGCAGTACTTC
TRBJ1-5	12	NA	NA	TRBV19	CASSSGLQPQHF	TGTGCCAGTAGTTCAGGGTTACAGCCCCAGCATTTT
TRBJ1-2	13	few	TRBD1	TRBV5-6	CASRKQGTVGYTF	TGTGCCAGCAGGAAACAGGGGACGGTTGGCTACACCTTC
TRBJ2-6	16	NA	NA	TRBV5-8	CASSFNWGAGANVLTF	TGTGCCAGCAGCTTCAATTGGGGGGCTGGGGCCAACGTCCTGACTTTC
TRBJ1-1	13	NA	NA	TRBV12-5	CASGLFSDSEAFF	TGTGCTAGTGGTTTGTTTTCGGACAGTGAAGCTTTCTTT
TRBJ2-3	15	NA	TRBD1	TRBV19	CASSLGQGLSDTQYF	TGTGCCAGTAGTCTTGGACAGGGTCTGTCAGATACGCAGTATTTT
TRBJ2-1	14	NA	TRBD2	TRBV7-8	CASTGRTSSHEQFF	TGTGCCAGCACAGGCCGGACTAGCTCCCATGAGCAGTTCTTC
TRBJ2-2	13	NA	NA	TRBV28	CASSYTVTGELFF	TGTGCCAGCAGTTACACAGTCACCGGGGAGCTGTTTTTT
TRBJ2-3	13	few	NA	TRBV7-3	CASSLEPGIAQYF	TGTGCCAGCAGCTTAGAACCCGGTATCGCGCAGTATTTT
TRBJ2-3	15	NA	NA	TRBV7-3	CASSLGRGFTDTQYF	TGTGCCAGCAGCTTAGGTAGAGGTTTCACAGATACGCAGTATTTT
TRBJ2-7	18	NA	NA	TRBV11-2	CASSLEMGSRWGPYEQYF	TGTGCCAGCAGCTTAGAAATGGGCAGTCGGTGGGGCCCTTACGAGCAGTACTTC
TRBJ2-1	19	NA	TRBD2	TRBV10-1	CASSESLGGSSGSNNEQFF	TGCGCCAGCAGTGAGTCGCTGGGGGGATCTAGCGGGAGTAACAATGAGCAGTTCTTC
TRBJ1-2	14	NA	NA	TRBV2	CASSVDLQNYGYTF	TGTGCCAGCAGTGTGGATCTACAGAACTATGGCTACACCTTC
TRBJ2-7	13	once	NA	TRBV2	CARGRGQSYEQYF	TGTGCCAGGGGCAGAGGGCAGTCCTACGAGCAGTACTTC
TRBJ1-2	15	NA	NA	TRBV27	CASSLSAQGRAGYTF	TGTGCCAGCAGTTTATCAGCCCAGGGAAGGGCTGGCTACACCTTC
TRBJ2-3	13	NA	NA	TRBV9	CASSVPGTDTQYF	TGTGCCAGCAGCGTACCGGGCACAGATACGCAGTATTTT
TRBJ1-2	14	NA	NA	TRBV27	CASSLSHRVYGYTF	TGTGCCAGCAGTTTATCCCACAGGGTTTATGGCTACACCTTC
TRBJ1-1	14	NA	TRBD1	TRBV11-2	CASSPPGDRTEAFF	TGTGCCAGCAGCCCACCAGGGGACAGAACTGAAGCTTTCTTT
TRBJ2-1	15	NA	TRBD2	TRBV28	CASSQLAGVGEEQFF	TGTGCCAGCAGCCAACTAGCGGGGGTAGGGGAGGAGCAGTTCTTC
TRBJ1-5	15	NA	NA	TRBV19	CASNTGRDGNQPQHF	TGTGCCAGTAACACGGGGAGGGATGGCAATCAGCCCCAGCATTTT
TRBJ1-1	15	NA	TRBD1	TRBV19	CASSIPGGRNTEAFF	TGTGCCAGTAGTATCCCAGGGGGAAGGAACACTGAAGCTTTCTTT
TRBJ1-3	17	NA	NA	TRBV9	CASSVALGGRAGNTIYF	TGTGCCAGCAGCGTCGCCCTTGGGGGCAGGGCTGGAAACACCATATATTTT
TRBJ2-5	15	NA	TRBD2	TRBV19	CASKRAGGFQETQYF	TGTGCCAGTAAAAGGGCGGGGGGATTTCAAGAGACCCAGTACTTC
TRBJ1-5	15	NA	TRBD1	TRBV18	CASSRQGTSNQPQHF	TGTGCCAGCTCTCGACAGGGGACAAGCAATCAGCCCCAGCATTTT
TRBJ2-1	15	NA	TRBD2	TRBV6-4	CASSDSGRATNEQFF	TGTGCCAGCAGTGACAGCGGGAGGGCCACCAATGAGCAGTTCTTC